The clone carrying this T cell receptor beta chain has a handful of counts. What it binds is not known. The CDR3 sequence is 14 residues long. Germline CDR1 is MNHEY and CDR2 is SVGEGT. V was pared by 8 bases and J by 0 bases, with 11 bases between. Time point indicated: sample taken at primary tumor resection. Samples came from about 72 TRACERx patients with untreated early-stage lung cancer. The sample originates from a study of spatial heterogeneity in lung cancer. TCRdb called the 5' RACE reads again in MiXCR, with one record for every CDR3 protein. The table includes a few thousand distinct CDR3 sequences, 10% to 11% detected once. General observations from the study: For expanded intratumoral alpha and beta TCRs, counts tracked tumor mutation counts.

This TCR came from a male donor with early-stage non-small cell lung cancer. The sample consisted of lung tumor tissue, taken at surgery. This sequence joins TRBV6-2 or TRBV6-3 and TRBJ2-4; no clear D. In DNA form, the CDR3 reads TGTGCCAGCTCCTACGAGGTAGCCAAAAACATTCAGTACTTC. Translating gives CASSYEVAKNIQYF.